The rows below give T cell receptor beta chains drawn from one sample of a study of blood T cell repertoires in COVID-19. Clones were read by immunoSEQ multiplex PCR, and TCRdb kept only the in-frame ones, dropping some. The top ten clones hold 6.2% of a sample with some 190,000 clones, 70% to 90% of them seen once. Sample: peripheral blood. The source is a woman aged 40 to 50 who had recovered from COVID-19. Each CDR3 is given with its conserved first and last residue. Each record gives: V gene, D gene, J gene, clone size, CDR3 DNA, CDR3 protein. A D gene is named only where the DNA matches it firmly. Some rows mark clone size as missing; the rest say once, few, many or name a class of expanded clone.

TRBV30,TRBD1,TRBJ1-4,.,TGTGCCTGCAACAGGGGGACTAATGAAAAACTGTTTTTT,CACNRGTNEKLFF
TRBV7-8,.,TRBJ1-3,.,TGTGCCAGCAGCCCGCTGAGACATCGCTCTGGAAACACCATATATTTT,CASSPLRHRSGNTIYF
TRBV7-2,TRBD1,TRBJ1-5,.,TGTGCCAGCAGCTGGGGACAGGGCCCGCTAAATCAGCCCCAGCATTTT,CASSWGQGPLNQPQHF
TRBV5-4,TRBD1,TRBJ2-2,few,TGTGCCAGCAGCGTGAGTGACAGGGCTGGGGAGCTGTTTTTT,CASSVSDRAGELFF
TRBV11-2,.,TRBJ1-2,.,TGTGCCAGCAGCTTAAGTCACAGTAGCTATGGCTACACCTTC,CASSLSHSSYGYTF
TRBV5-4,TRBD2,TRBJ2-4,.,TGTGCCAGCAGCCTGGGGGGTACTAGCGGACTCAAAAACATTCAGTACTTC,CASSLGGTSGLKNIQYF
TRBV27,TRBD2,TRBJ2-7,.,TGTGCCAGCAGCCCAGTGACTAGCGGGAGACACGAGCAGTACTTC,CASSPVTSGRHEQYF
TRBV5-8,TRBD2,TRBJ2-3,.,TGTGCCAGCAGTTTTGGACTAGCGAGCACAGATACGCAGTATTTT,CASSFGLASTDTQYF
TRBV9,.,TRBJ2-7,.,TGTGCCAGCAACCCCGAGCCTAGCTCCTACGAGCAGTACTTC,CASNPEPSSYEQYF
TRBV19,TRBD1,TRBJ1-5,.,TGTGCCAGTGTTGACAGGGGGTTCGCCAATCAGCCCCAGCATTTT,CASVDRGFANQPQHF
TRBV9,.,TRBJ2-1,few,TGTGCCAGCAGCGCATCTTACGTCGGGAGTAGGTCAAACAATGAGCAGTTCTTC,CASSASYVGSRSNNEQFF
TRBV5-8,.,TRBJ1-5,.,TGTGCCAGCAGCCCATCAGGGTTAAATCAGCCCCAGCATTTT,CASSPSGLNQPQHF
TRBV19,.,TRBJ1-1,.,TGTGCCAGTAGTATATTGGTGAGCACTGAAGCTTTCTTT,CASSILVSTEAFF
TRBV14,TRBD1,TRBJ2-1,.,TGTGCCAGCAGCCCCCAGACAGGGGGAACGAATGAGCAGTTCTTC,CASSPQTGGTNEQFF
TRBV18,.,TRBJ2-1,once,TGTGCCAGCTCACGCCTGACAGACTCCTACAATGAGCAGTTCTTC,CASSRLTDSYNEQFF
TRBV9,.,TRBJ1-3,.,TGTGCCAGCAGCATCGACTCCATATTCTCCGGAAACACCATATATTTT,CASSIDSIFSGNTIYF
TRBV7-2,.,TRBJ1-2,few,TGTGCCAGCAGCTTAGGGGGGGGCTATGGCTACACCTTC,CASSLGGGYGYTF
TRBV11-2,TRBD2,TRBJ2-1,once,TGTGCCAGCAGCGGGCTAGCGGGAAGCCAGCAGTTCTTC,CASSGLAGSQQFF
TRBV2,.,TRBJ1-2,once,TGTGCCAGCACTCCTAACTATGGCTACACCTTC,CASTPNYGYTF
TRBV5-1,.,TRBJ1-1,once,TGCGCCAGCAGCTTCCAAGGGCAGGGCACTGAAGCTTTCTTT,CASSFQGQGTEAFF
TRBV6-5,.,TRBJ1-2,once,TGTGCCAGCCGACAAAACTATGGCTACACCTTC,CASRQNYGYTF
TRBV29-1,TRBD2,TRBJ2-1,once,TGCAGCGTTGAGGGGGGGAATGAGCAGTTCTTC,CSVEGGNEQFF
TRBV4-3,TRBD1,TRBJ1-3,.,TGCGCCAGCAGCCAAGAGGGAGGGACAGGCGGGACCACCATATATTTT,CASSQEGGTGGTTIYF
TRBV2,.,TRBJ1-3,.,TGTGCCAGCAGTCCAAGCGGAAACACCATATATTTT,CASSPSGNTIYF
TRBV15,.,TRBJ2-7,.,TGTGCCACCAGCAGAACAGATTACGAGCAGTACTTC,CATSRTDYEQYF
TRBV3-1/TRBV3-2,TRBD2,TRBJ2-1,.,TGTGCCAGCAGCCCCCGGACTAGCGGCTACAATGAGCAGTTCTTC,CASSPRTSGYNEQFF
TRBV5-4,TRBD1,TRBJ1-6,.,TGTGCCAGCAGTCTTGACAGGGACAATTCACCCCTCCACTTT,CASSLDRDNSPLHF
TRBV6-5,.,TRBJ1-5,.,TGTGCCAGCAGTTACTCGACAGAACAGCCCCAGCATTTT,CASSYSTEQPQHF
TRBV6-4,TRBD1,TRBJ1-1,.,TGTGCCAGCAGAACTCAGGGGGCGAACACTGAAGCTTTCTTT,CASRTQGANTEAFF